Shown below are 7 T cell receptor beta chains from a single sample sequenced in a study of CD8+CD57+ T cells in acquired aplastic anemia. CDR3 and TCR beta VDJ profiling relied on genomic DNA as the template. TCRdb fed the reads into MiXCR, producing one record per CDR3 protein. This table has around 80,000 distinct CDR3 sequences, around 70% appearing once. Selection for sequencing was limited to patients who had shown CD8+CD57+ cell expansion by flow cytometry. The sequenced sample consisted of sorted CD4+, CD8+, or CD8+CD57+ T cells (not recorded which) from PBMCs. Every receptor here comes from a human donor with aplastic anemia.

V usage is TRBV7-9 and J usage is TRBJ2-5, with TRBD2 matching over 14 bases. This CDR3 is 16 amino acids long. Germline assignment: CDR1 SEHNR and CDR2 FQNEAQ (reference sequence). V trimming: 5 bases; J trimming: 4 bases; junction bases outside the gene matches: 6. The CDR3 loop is CASSRLAGGLRETQYF. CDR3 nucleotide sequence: TGTGCCAGCAGCAGACTAGCGGGGGGGCTAAGAGAGACCCAGTACTTC.

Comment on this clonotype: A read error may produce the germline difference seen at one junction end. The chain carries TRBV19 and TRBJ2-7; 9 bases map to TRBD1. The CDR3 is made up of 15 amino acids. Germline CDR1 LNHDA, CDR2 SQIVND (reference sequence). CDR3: CASSRGTGSPYKQYF. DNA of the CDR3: TGTGCCAGTAGTAGAGGGACAGGGAGCCCCTACAAGCAGTACTTC. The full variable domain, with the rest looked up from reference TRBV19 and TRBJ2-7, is DGGITQSPKYLFRKEGQNVTLSCEQNLNHDAMYWYRQDPGQGLRLIYYSQIVNDFQKGDIAEGYSVSREKKESFPLTVTSAQKNPTAFYLCASSRGTGSPYKQYFGPGTRLTVT.

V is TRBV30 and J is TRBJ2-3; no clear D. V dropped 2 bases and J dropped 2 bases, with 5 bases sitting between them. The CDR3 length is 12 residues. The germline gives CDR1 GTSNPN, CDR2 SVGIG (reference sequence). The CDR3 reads CAWSTTTDTQYF. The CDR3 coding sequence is TGTGCCTGGAGTACTACCACAGATACGCAGTATTTT.

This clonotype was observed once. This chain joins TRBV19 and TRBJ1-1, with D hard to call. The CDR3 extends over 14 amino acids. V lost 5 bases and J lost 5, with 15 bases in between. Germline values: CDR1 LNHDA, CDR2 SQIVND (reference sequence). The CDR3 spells CASSSTVSGTEAFF. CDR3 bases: TGTGCCAGTAGTTCCACGGTGTCTGGTACTGAAGCTTTCTTT.

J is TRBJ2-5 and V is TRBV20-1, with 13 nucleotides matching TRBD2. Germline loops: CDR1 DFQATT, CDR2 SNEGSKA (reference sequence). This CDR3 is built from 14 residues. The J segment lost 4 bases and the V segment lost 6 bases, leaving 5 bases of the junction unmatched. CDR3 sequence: CSASTSGGRETQYF. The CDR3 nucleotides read TGCAGTGCATCGACTAGCGGGGGGAGAGAGACCCAGTACTTC.

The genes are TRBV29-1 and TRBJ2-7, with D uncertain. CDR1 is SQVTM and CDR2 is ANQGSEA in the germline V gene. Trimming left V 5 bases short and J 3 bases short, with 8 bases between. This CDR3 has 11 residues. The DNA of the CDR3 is TGCAGCGTTACACAGTACTACGAGCAGTACTTC. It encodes CSVTQYYEQYF.

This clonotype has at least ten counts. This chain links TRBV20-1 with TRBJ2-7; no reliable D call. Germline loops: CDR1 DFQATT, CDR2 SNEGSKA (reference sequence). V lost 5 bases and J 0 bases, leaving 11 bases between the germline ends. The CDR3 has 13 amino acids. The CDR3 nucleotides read TGCAGTGCTTACTCGATGGACTCCTACGAGCAGTACTTC. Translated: CSAYSMDSYEQYF.